Listed below are T cell receptor beta chains from one sample, sequenced in a study of blood T cells in healthy people across ages. MiXCR was run by TCRdb on the 5' RACE reads, yielding one entry per CDR3 protein. The table has some 670,000 distinct CDR3 sequences, 40% to 65% seen once. Material for sequencing was blood. The receptors come from a woman of 80 years or more in good health. Each CDR3 is given with its conserved first and last residue. The D gene is left open where the match is weak. Rows give clone size only sometimes, using once, few, many, or a class for an expanded clone.

j_call v_call clone_size d_call cdr3_aa cdr3_nt
TRBJ1-4 TRBV20-1 NA NA CSATGAGKKPFF TGCAGTGCTACCGGGGCTGGGAAAAAACCGTTTTTT
TRBJ2-5 TRBV5-1 many NA CASSFYGTPGSKTQYF TGCGCCAGCAGCTTCTACGGGACTCCAGGATCCAAGACCCAGTACTTC
TRBJ1-5 TRBV9 once TRBD1 CASSVEGQADQPQHF TGTGCCAGCAGCGTAGAGGGACAGGCTGATCAGCCCCAGCATTTT
TRBJ2-3 TRBV12-3/TRBV12-4 NA TRBD2 CASSFTSGNTDTQYF TGTGCCAGCAGTTTTACTAGCGGGAACACAGATACGCAGTATTTT
TRBJ2-7 TRBV24-1 NA TRBD2 CVTSDRTSSLDEQYF TGTGTCACCAGTGATCGGACTAGCTCCCTCGATGAGCAGTACTTC
TRBJ2-7 TRBV6-2/TRBV6-3 few TRBD2 CASSSSGGRPPSYEQYF TGTGCCAGCAGCTCCTCTGGCGGGAGGCCCCCCTCCTACGAGCAGTACTTC
TRBJ1-2 TRBV2 NA TRBD1 CASSGDRSYGYTF TGTGCCAGCAGTGGGGACAGGTCCTATGGCTACACCTTC
TRBJ2-3 TRBV20-1 NA NA CSARPGGRIADTQYF TGCAGTGCTAGACCAGGCGGGCGTATCGCAGATACGCAGTATTTT
TRBJ2-2 TRBV6-2/TRBV6-3 NA NA CASSSTLITGELFF TGTGCCAGCAGTTCCACGTTAATCACCGGGGAGCTGTTTTTT
TRBJ2-7 TRBV4-3 NA NA CASSQSQGGYEQYF TGCGCCAGCAGCCAGAGCCAGGGAGGATACGAGCAGTACTTC
TRBJ2-3 TRBV6-5 NA NA CASSYSGSGYTDTQYF TGTGCCAGCAGTTACTCGGGTAGCGGATACACAGATACGCAGTATTTT
TRBJ2-5 TRBV24-1 NA TRBD2 CATSALLAGVGEQYF TGTGCCACCAGTGCCTTACTAGCGGGAGTTGGTGAGCAGTACTTC
TRBJ1-1 TRBV20-1 NA NA CSAREQDTEAFF TGCAGTGCTAGAGAGCAGGACACTGAAGCTTTCTTT
TRBJ2-1 TRBV20-1 many TRBD1 CSASPPGQGYNEQFF TGCAGTGCTAGCCCTCCGGGACAGGGCTACAATGAGCAGTTCTTC
TRBJ1-1 TRBV24-1 NA NA CATSDSTAGNTEAFF TGTGCCACCAGTGATTCCACAGCGGGTAACACTGAAGCTTTCTTT
TRBJ1-1 TRBV28 NA NA CASTLTGGAEAFF TGTGCCAGCACCCTCACCGGCGGAGCTGAAGCTTTCTTT
TRBJ2-3 TRBV25-1 few TRBD2 CASSLGTSGPTDTQYF TGTGCCAGCAGCCTCGGGACTAGCGGTCCCACAGATACGCAGTATTTT
TRBJ2-1 TRBV3-1 many NA CASSRGGVREQFF TGTGCCAGCAGTAGAGGGGGGGTTCGGGAGCAGTTCTTC
TRBJ1-4 TRBV20-1 NA NA CSALGEKLFF TGCAGTGCGTTGGGCGAAAAACTGTTTTTT
TRBJ1-4 TRBV29-1 NA NA CSVERPGAGEKLFF TGCAGCGTTGAACGTCCAGGGGCGGGTGAAAAACTGTTTTTT
TRBJ2-7 TRBV5-1 NA NA CASSVDHTSYERYF TGTGCCAGCAGCGTGGACCACACTAGCTACGAGCGGTACTTC
TRBJ2-6 TRBV28 many NA CASSLLGGANVLTF TGTGCCAGCAGTTTATTAGGTGGGGCCAACGTCCTGACTTTC
TRBJ2-1 TRBV27 many TRBD2 CASRSGTEGYNEQFF TGTGCCAGCAGAAGCGGGACGGAAGGCTACAATGAGCAGTTCTTC
TRBJ1-2 TRBV7-9 NA TRBD1 CASSPGQGAFSNYGYTF TGTGCCAGCAGCCCAGGACAGGGGGCATTCTCTAACTATGGCTACACCTTC
TRBJ1-2 TRBV5-1 NA TRBD1 CASSLEAGGANGYTF TGCGCCAGCAGCTTGGAGGCAGGGGGCGCGAATGGCTACACCTTC
TRBJ2-6 TRBV6-1 many NA CASSDRGPVSGANVLTF TGTGCCAGCAGTGACAGGGGACCCGTCTCTGGGGCCAACGTCCTGACTTTC
TRBJ2-5 TRBV28 few TRBD2 CASSSRSGGPETQYF TGTGCCAGCAGTTCTCGTAGCGGGGGGCCCGAGACCCAGTACTTC
TRBJ2-7 TRBV10-3 NA NA CAISERGRVTSKDYGEQYF TGTGCCATCAGTGAGAGGGGTCGGGTCACTAGCAAGGACTACGGCGAGCAGTACTTC
TRBJ2-1 TRBV6-5 NA NA CASRYVAGKQFF TGTGCCAGCAGGTACGTGGCTGGTAAGCAGTTCTTC
TRBJ1-2 TRBV5-1 NA TRBD1 CASSLEQDRVDFYGYTF TGCGCCAGCAGCTTGGAGCAGGACAGGGTAGACTTCTATGGCTACACCTTC
TRBJ2-2 TRBV7-2 NA NA CASSFTPAGELFF TGTGCCAGCAGTTTTACTCCGGCCGGGGAGCTGTTTTTT
TRBJ2-3 TRBV11-2 NA NA CASALVGTDTQYF TGTGCCAGCGCTCTTGTCGGCACAGATACGCAGTATTTT
TRBJ1-4 TRBV5-5 NA NA CASSRTSGTSNEKLFF TGTGCCAGCAGCAGGACCTCAGGGACCAGCAATGAAAAACTGTTTTTT
TRBJ1-1 TRBV12-3/TRBV12-4 NA NA CASSFWSQEAFF TGTGCCAGCAGTTTTTGGTCACAAGAAGCTTTCTTT
TRBJ1-5 TRBV6-1 NA TRBD1 CASSPDRGQNQPQHF TGTGCCAGCAGTCCGGACAGGGGACAGAATCAGCCCCAGCATTTT
TRBJ2-2 TRBV5-1 NA NA CASSQGPGWTGELFF TGCGCCAGCAGTCAGGGCCCGGGTTGGACCGGGGAGCTGTTTTTT
TRBJ2-6 TRBV3-1 many NA CASSLGPGANVLTF TGTGCCAGCAGCCTCGGTCCTGGGGCCAACGTCCTGACTTTC
TRBJ2-3 TRBV20-1 NA NA CSADRPGPDTQYF TGCAGTGCTGATCGCCCGGGACCAGATACGCAGTATTTT
TRBJ2-3 TRBV29-1 few NA CSGGGGLPTDTQYF TGCAGCGGAGGGGGTGGACTACCGACAGATACGCAGTATTTT
TRBJ2-3 TRBV28 once TRBD1 CASTGTGWPDTQYF TGTGCCAGCACTGGGACAGGGTGGCCAGATACGCAGTATTTT
TRBJ2-7 TRBV5-1 NA NA CASSLGPASSYNEQYF TGCGCCAGCAGCTTAGGCCCCGCTAGCTCCTACAATGAGCAGTACTTC